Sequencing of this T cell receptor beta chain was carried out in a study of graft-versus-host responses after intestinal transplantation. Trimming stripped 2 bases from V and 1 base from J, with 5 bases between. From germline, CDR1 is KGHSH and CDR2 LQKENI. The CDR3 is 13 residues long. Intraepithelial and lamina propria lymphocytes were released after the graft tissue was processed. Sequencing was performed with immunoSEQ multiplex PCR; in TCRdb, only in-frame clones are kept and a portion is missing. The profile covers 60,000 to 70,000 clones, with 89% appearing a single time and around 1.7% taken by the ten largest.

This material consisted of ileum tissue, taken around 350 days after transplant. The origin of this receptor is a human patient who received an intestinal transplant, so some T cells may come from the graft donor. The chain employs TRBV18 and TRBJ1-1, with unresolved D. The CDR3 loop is CASSPKGNTEAFF. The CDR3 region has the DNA TGTGCCAGCTCACCAAAGGGGAACACTGAAGCTTTCTTT.